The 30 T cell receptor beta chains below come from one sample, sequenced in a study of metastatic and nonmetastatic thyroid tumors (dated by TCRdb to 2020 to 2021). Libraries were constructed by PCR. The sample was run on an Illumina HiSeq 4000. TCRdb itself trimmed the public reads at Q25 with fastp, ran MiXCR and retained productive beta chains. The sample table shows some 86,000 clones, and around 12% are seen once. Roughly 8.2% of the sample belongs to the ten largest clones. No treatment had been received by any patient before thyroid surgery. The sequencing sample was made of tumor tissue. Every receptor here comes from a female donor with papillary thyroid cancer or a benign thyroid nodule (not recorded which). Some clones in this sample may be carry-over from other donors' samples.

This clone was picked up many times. In nucleotides, the CDR3 is TGCAGCGTGGGGGGCCCCGCGTATAGCAATCAGCCCCAGCATTTT. Translating gives CSVGGPAYSNQPQHF. The chain joins TRBV20-1 to TRBJ1-5; the D gene is possibly TRBD1 (6 bases). Looked up from germline, CDR1 is DFQATT and CDR2 is SNEGSKA (reference sequence). CDR3 length: 15 amino acids.

DNA for the CDR3: TGCGCCAGCAGCTTGGCCCTGGTGGTGAACACTGAAGCTTTCTTT. Its protein is CASSLALVVNTEAFF. The chain uses TRBV5-1 and TRBJ1-1; no clear D gene. Germline V gene sequence: CDR1 SGHRS, CDR2 YFSETQ. The CDR3 spans 15 residues. V lost 0 bases and J lost 0, with 9 bases in between.

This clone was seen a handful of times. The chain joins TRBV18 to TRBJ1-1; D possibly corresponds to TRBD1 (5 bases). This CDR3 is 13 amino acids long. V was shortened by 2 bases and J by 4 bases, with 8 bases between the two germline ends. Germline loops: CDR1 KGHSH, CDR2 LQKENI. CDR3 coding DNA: TGTGCCAGCTCACCAACAGGTGTCACTGAAGCTTTCTTT. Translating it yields CASSPTGVTEAFF.

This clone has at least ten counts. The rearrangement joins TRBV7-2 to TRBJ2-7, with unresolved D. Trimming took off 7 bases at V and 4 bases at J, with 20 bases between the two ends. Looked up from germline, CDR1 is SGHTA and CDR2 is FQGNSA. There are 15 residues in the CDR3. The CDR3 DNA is TGTGCCAGCACCTTCGGCACTGGTCTCTCGTACGAGCAGTACTTC. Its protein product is CASTFGTGLSYEQYF. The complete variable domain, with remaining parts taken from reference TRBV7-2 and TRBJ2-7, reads GAGVSQSPSNKVTEKGKDVELRCDPISGHTALYWYRQSLGQGLEFLIYFQGNSAPDKSGLPSDRFSAERTGGSVSTLTIQRTQQEDSAVYLCASTFGTGLSYEQYFGPGTRLTVT.

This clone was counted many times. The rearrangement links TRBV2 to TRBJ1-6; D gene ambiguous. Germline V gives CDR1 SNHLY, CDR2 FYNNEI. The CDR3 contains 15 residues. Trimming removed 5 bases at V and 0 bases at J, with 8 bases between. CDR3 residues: CASSRQSSYNSPLHF. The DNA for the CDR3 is TGTGCCAGCAGTCGCCAGAGCTCCTATAATTCACCCCTCCACTTT.

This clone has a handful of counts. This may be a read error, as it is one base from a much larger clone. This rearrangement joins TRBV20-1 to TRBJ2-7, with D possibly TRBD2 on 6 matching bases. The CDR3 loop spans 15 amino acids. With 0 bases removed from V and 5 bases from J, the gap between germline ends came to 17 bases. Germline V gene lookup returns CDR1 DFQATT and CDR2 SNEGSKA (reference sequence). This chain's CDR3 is CSARDGGCAYDEQYF. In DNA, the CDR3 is TGCAGTGCTAGAGATGGAGGGTGCGCTTACGACGAGCAGTACTTC.

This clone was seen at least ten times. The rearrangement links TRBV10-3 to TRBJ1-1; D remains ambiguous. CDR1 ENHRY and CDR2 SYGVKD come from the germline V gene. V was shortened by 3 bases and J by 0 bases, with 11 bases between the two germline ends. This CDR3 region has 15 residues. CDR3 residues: CAISDIRTLNTEAFF. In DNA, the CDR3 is TGTGCCATCAGTGATATCAGGACGCTGAACACTGAAGCTTTCTTT.

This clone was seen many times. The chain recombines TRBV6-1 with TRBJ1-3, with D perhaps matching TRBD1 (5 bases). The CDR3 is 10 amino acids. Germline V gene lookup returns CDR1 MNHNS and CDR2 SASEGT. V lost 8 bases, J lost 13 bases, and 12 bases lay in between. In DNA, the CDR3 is TGTGCCAGCGCGACAGAATTGATATATTTT. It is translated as CASATELIYF.

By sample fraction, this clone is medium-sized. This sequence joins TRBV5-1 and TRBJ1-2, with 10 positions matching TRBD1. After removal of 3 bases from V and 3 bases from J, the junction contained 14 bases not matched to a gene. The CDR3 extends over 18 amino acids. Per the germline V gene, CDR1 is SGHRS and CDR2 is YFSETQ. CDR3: CASSSPRDKGQGDYGYTF. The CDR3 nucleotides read TGCGCCAGCAGCTCCCCCCGTGATAAAGGACAGGGGGACTATGGCTACACCTTC.

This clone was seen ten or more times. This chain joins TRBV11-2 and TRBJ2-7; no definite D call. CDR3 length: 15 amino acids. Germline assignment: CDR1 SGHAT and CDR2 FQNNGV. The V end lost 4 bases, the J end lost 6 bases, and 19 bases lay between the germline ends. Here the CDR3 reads CASSSRVGPYPEQYF. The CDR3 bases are TGTGCCAGCAGCTCTAGAGTAGGGCCCTATCCCGAGCAGTACTTC.

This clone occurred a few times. The CDR3 sequence is CASSSTGGNQPQHF. DNA of the CDR3: TGTGCCAGTAGTTCGACAGGGGGAAATCAGCCCCAGCATTTT. The chain carries TRBV19 and TRBJ1-5; 9 bases are a match to TRBD1. The length of the CDR3 is 14 residues. The V gene's germline CDR1 is LNHDA and CDR2 SQIVND (reference sequence). Trimming cost V 5 bases and J 4 bases; bases outside gene matches: 3.

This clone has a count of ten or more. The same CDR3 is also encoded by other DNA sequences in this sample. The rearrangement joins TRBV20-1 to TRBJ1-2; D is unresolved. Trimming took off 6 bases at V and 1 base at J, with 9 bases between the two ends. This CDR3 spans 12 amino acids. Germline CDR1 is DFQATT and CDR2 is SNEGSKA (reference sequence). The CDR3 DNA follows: TGCAGTGCCAGACGGATTAACTATGGCTACACCTTC. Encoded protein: CSARRINYGYTF.

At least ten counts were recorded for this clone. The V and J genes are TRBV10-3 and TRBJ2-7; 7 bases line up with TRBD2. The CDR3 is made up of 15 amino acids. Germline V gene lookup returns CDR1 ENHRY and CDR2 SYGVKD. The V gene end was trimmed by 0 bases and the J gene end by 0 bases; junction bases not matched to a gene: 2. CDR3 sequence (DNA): TGTGCCATCAGTGAGTCGACTAGCTCCTCCTACGAGCAGTACTTC. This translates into CAISESTSSSYEQYF.

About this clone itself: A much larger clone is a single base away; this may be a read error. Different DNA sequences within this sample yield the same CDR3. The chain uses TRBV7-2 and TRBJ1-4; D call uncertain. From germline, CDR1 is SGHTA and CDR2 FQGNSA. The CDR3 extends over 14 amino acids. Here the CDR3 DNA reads TGTGCCAGCAGCTTAGGACGGCATAATGAAAAGCTGTTTTTT. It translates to CASSLGRHNEKLFF.

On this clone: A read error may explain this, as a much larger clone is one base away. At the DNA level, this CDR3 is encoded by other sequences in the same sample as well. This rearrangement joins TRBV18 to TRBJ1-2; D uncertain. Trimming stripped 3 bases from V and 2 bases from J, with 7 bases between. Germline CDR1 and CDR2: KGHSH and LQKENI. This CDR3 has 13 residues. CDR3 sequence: CASSPLENYGYTF. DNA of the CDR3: TGTGCCAGCTCACCCTTAGAGAACTATGGCTACACCTTC.

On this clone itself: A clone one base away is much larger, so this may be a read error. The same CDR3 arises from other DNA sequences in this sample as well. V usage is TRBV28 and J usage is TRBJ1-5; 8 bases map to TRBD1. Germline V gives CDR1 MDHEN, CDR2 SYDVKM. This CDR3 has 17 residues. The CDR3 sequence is CASSSRQGLSGNQPQHF. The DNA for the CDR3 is TGCGCCAGCAGTTCCCGACAGGGGTTAAGCGGCAATCAGCCCCAGCATTTT. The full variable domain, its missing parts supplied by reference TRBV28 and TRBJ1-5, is DVKVTQSSRYLVKRTGEKVFLECVQDMDHENMFWYRQDPGLGLRLIYFSYDVKMKEKGDIPEGYSVSREKKERFSLILESASTNQTSMYLCASSSRQGLSGNQPQHFGDGTRLSIL.

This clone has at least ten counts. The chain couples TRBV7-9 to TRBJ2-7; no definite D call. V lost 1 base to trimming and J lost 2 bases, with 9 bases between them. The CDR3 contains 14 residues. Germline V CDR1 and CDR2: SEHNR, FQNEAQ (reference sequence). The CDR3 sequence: CASSLEVNPYEQYF. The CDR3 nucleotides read TGTGCCAGCAGCTTAGAGGTGAACCCCTACGAGCAGTACTTC. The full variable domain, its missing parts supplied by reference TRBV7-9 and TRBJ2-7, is DTGVSQNPRHKITKRGQNVTFRCDPISEHNRLYWYRQTLGQGPEFLTYFQNEAQLEKSRLLSDRFSAERPKGSFSTLEIQRTEQGDSAMYLCASSLEVNPYEQYFGPGTRLTVT.

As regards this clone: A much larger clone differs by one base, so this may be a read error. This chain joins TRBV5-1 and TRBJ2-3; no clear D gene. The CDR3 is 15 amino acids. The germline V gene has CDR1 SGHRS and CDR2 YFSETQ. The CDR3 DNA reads TGCGCCAGCAGCTTGGATTGGGGAAGCACATATACGCAGTATTTT. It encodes CASSLDWGSTYTQYF.

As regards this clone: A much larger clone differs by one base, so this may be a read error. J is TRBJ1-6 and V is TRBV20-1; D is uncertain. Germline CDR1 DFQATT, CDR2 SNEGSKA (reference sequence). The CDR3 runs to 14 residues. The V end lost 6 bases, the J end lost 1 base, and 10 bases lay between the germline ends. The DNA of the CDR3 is TGCAGTGCCCCATCGGAGTCCTATAATTCACCCCTCCACTTT. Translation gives CSAPSESYNSPLHF.

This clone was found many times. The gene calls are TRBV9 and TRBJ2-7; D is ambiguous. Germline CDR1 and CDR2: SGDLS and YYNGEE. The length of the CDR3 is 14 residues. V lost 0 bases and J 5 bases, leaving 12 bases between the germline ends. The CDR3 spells CASSVVGNSDEQYF. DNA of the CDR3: TGTGCCAGCAGCGTAGTGGGTAATTCGGACGAGCAGTACTTC.

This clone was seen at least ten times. CDR3 sequence: CASSFDRTYSGNTIYF. The CDR3 nucleotides read TGCGCCAGCAGCTTTGACAGGACCTACTCTGGAAACACCATATATTTT. The V call is TRBV5-1, the J call TRBJ1-3; TRBD1 might be the D (6 bases). The CDR3 contains 16 residues. Deletions cut 2 bases from V and 0 bases from J, with 12 bases between. From germline, CDR1 is SGHRS and CDR2 YFSETQ.

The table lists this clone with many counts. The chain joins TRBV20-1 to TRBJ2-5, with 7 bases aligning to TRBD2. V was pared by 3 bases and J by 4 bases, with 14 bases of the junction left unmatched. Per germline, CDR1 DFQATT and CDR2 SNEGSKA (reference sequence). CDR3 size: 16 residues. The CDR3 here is CSARYPRMGGVETQYF. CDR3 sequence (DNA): TGCAGTGCTAGGTATCCACGAATGGGGGGGGTAGAGACCCAGTACTTC.

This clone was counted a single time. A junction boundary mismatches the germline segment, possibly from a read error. The CDR3 DNA reads as TGTGCCAGCAGCGCTACGTGTGAAGCTTTCTTC. This gives the protein CASSATCEAFF. V usage is TRBV11-2 and J usage is TRBJ1-1; D remains unclear. The germline V gene encodes CDR1 SGHAT and CDR2 FQNNGV. This CDR3 is built from 11 residues.

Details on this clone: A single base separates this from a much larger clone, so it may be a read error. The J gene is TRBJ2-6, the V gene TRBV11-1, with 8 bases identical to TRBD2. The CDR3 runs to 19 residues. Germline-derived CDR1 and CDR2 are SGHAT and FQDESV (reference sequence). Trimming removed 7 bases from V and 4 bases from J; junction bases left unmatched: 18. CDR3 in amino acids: CASMHGGTSGGIGANVLTF. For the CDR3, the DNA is TGTGCCAGCATGCATGGAGGAACTAGCGGTGGGATAGGGGCCAACGTCCTGACTTTC.

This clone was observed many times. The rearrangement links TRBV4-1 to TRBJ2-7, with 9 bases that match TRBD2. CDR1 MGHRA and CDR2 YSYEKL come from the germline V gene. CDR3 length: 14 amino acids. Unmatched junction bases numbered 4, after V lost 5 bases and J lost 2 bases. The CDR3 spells CASSARLAAYEQYF. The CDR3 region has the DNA TGCGCCAGCAGCGCACGACTAGCGGCCTACGAGCAGTACTTC.

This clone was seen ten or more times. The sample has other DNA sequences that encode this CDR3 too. In nucleotides, the CDR3 is TGTGCCAGCAGTAAAACCGACAGAACAGATACGCAGTATTTT. Amino acids: CASSKTDRTDTQYF. J is TRBJ2-3 and V is TRBV6-1, with a tentative D call TRBD1 (5 bases). This CDR3 is 14 amino acids long. The V gene's germline CDR1 is MNHNS and CDR2 SASEGT. Trimming pared 5 bases from V and 3 bases from J, leaving 12 bases between.

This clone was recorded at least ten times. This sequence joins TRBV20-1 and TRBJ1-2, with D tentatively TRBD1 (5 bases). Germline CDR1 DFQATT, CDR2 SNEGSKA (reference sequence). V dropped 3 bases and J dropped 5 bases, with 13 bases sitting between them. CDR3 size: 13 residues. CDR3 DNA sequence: TGCAGTGCTAGTGACAGACTAAAATATGGCTACACCTTC. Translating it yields CSASDRLKYGYTF.

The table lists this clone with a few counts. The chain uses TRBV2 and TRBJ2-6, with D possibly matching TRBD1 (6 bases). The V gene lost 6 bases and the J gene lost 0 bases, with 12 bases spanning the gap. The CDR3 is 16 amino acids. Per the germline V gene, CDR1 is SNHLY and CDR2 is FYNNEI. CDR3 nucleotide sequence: TGTGCCAGCAGACGCGAACAGGGCTCTGGGGCCAACGTCCTGACTTTC. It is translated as CASRREQGSGANVLTF.

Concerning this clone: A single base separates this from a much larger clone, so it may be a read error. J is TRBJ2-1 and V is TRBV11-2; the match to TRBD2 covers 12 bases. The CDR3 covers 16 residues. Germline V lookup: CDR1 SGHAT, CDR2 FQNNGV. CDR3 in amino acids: CASRSLAGGPSNEKFF. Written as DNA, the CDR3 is TGTGCCAGCAGGTCCCTAGCGGGAGGGCCTAGCAATGAGAAGTTCTTC. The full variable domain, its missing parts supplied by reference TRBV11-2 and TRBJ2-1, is EAGVAQSPRYKIIEKRQSVAFWCNPISGHATLYWYQQILGQGPKLLIQFQNNGVVDDSQLPKDRFSAERLKGVDSTLKIQPAKLEDSAVYLCASRSLAGGPSNEKFFGPGTRLTVL.

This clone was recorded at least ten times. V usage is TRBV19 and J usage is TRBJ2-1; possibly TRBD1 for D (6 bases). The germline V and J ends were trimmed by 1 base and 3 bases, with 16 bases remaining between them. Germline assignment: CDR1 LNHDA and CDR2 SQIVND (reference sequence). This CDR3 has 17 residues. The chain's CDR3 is CASSIGHRAIDYNEQFF. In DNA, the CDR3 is TGTGCCAGTAGTATAGGTCACAGGGCTATAGACTACAATGAGCAGTTCTTC. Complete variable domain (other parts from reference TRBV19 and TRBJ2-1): DGGITQSPKYLFRKEGQNVTLSCEQNLNHDAMYWYRQDPGQGLRLIYYSQIVNDFQKGDIAEGYSVSREKKESFPLTVTSAQKNPTAFYLCASSIGHRAIDYNEQFFGPGTRLTVL.